Below are 21 T cell receptor beta chains sequenced from a single sample in a study of T cells in Graves' hyperthyroidism and ophthalmopathy. Amplification yielded TCR beta CDR3 regions, with RNA transcripts as the source. TCR CDR3 underwent first-round RT-PCR with the HTBI primer set. Each CDR3 protein is one row after TCRdb ran MiXCR on the multiplex PCR reads. The table has fewer than 400,000 distinct CDR3 sequences, over 12% seen once. The sequenced sample consisted of blood. The receptors stem from a man in his fifties with Graves' ophthalmopathy.

In this sample, this clonotype turned up many times. The rearrangement links TRBV27 to TRBJ2-1, with TRBD2 identical over 12 bases. V trimming: 5 bases; J trimming: 0 bases; junction bases outside the gene matches: 17. The CDR3 runs to 21 residues. The germline V gene has CDR1 MNHEY and CDR2 SMNVEV (reference sequence). The CDR3 nucleotides read TGTGCCAGCAGTATGGGGAGATCTGGACTAGCGGGGAGGAGCTCCTACAATGAGCAGTTCTTC. Its translation is CASSMGRSGLAGRSSYNEQFF.

This clonotype was found once. A read error may produce the germline difference seen at one junction end. This rearrangement joins TRBV5-1 to TRBJ2-4, with 7 bases fitting TRBD1. The CDR3 sequence is 14 residues long. CDR1 SGHRS and CDR2 YFSETQ come from the germline V gene. The CDR3 nucleotides read TGTGCCAGCAGCTTCAAGGGACAGCAGAACATTCAGTACTTC. It encodes CASSFKGQQNIQYF.

The rearrangement joins TRBV5-1 to TRBJ2-1; no definite D call. Trimming took off 0 bases at V and 7 bases at J, with 23 bases between the two ends. The CDR3 contains 18 residues. Germline values: CDR1 SGHRS, CDR2 YFSETQ. The CDR3 spells CASSLVNWVTSPRNEQFF. CDR3 bases: TGCGCCAGCAGCTTGGTGAATTGGGTCACCTCCCCTCGGAATGAGCAGTTCTTC.

This clonotype was seen ten or more times. The genes are TRBV2 and TRBJ2-5; D gene unclear. Germline assignment: CDR1 SNHLY and CDR2 FYNNEI. CDR3 length equals 14 residues. V lost 8 bases and J 0 bases, leaving 13 bases between the germline ends. Here the CDR3 DNA reads TGTGCCAGCTCTATTGGGATGTACCAAGAGACCCAGTACTTC. Translated: CASSIGMYQETQYF.

The CDR3 nucleotides are TGTGCCAGCAGCCCCAGGGAGGCTCAAGAGACCCAGTACTTC. Amino acid sequence: CASSPREAQETQYF. This rearrangement joins TRBV9 to TRBJ2-5; D is perhaps TRBD2 (6 bases). Germline CDR1 is SGDLS and CDR2 is YYNGEE. CDR3 length equals 14 residues. V shed 4 bases and J shed 2 bases, with 12 bases lying between them.

This clonotype has a count of ten or more. The chain links TRBV18 to TRBJ1-2; D gene unclear. The CDR3 spans 15 residues. V was cut by 3 bases and J by 0 bases, with 11 bases left in between. From germline, CDR1 is KGHSH and CDR2 LQKENI. The CDR3 nucleotides are TGTGCCAGCTCACCGGAGCCTCAGGCTAACTATGGCTACACCTTC. Translated, it gives CASSPEPQANYGYTF.

This clonotype was recorded at least ten times. The genes are TRBV5-1 and TRBJ2-4; D gene unclear. V shed 6 bases and J shed 7 bases, with 14 bases lying between them. Looked up from germline, CDR1 is SGHRS and CDR2 is YFSETQ. The CDR3 has 13 amino acids. In nucleotides, the CDR3 is TGCGCCAGCACCTACAACCTGGGGAACATTCAGTACTTC. Encoded protein: CASTYNLGNIQYF.

This clonotype was observed many times. This chain joins TRBV7-3 and TRBJ2-3; no clear D. Trimming cost V 3 bases and J 8 bases, with 18 bases left between them. This CDR3 region has 15 residues. Germline-derived CDR1 and CDR2 are SGHTA and FQGTGA. CDR3: CASSLERPPTGTQYF. CDR3 DNA sequence: TGTGCCAGCAGCTTGGAGAGACCACCCACGGGTACGCAGTATTTT.

This clonotype was seen repeatedly, ten times or more. The chain recombines TRBV9 with TRBJ2-1; 10 bases are a match to TRBD1. Germline V gene sequence: CDR1 SGDLS, CDR2 YYNGEE. This CDR3 is 16 amino acids long. The ends lost 3 bases at V and 9 bases at J; junction bases unmatched: 12. The CDR3, as DNA: TGTGCCAGCAGCGGAAAAGGGACAGGGGTGACGGCTGAGCAGTTCTTC. Translated: CASSGKGTGVTAEQFF.

This clonotype was detected many times. V is TRBV20-1 and J is TRBJ2-1; 12 nucleotides align to TRBD2. V was clipped by 3 bases and J by 4 bases; unmatched bases: 4. Germline lookup yields CDR1 DFQATT and CDR2 SNEGSKA (reference sequence). The CDR3 is 15 amino acids. This CDR3 reads CSASPGLAGYNEQFF. CDR3 bases: TGCAGTGCTAGCCCCGGACTAGCGGGATACAATGAGCAGTTCTTC.

V gene TRBV3-1 combines with J gene TRBJ2-2; a possible D gene is TRBD2 (5 bases). The CDR3 sequence is 14 residues long. V lost 11 bases and J 2 bases, leaving 15 bases between the germline ends. Per the germline V gene, CDR1 is LGHDT and CDR2 is YNNKEL (reference sequence). The CDR3 here is CAFIAKTNTGELFF. CDR3 nucleotide sequence: TGTGCCTTTATAGCGAAAACCAACACCGGGGAGCTGTTTTTT.

This clonotype was detected ten times or more. The chain recombines TRBV3-1 with TRBJ1-2; D not certain. Deletions cut 3 bases from V and 4 bases from J, with 18 bases between. This CDR3 comprises 16 residues. CDR1 and CDR2 from the germline V gene are LGHDT and YNNKEL (reference sequence). CDR3 region: CASSQTRVGGVYGYTF. In DNA form, the CDR3 reads TGTGCCAGCAGCCAGACCCGGGTGGGTGGGGTCTATGGCTACACCTTC.

This clonotype has at least ten counts. The chain joins TRBV11-3 to TRBJ2-1, with D possibly being TRBD1 or TRBD2 (5 bases each). CDR1 and CDR2 from the germline V gene are SGHNT and YENEEA. The CDR3 is 12 amino acids. Between the trimmed V and J ends, which lost 6 bases and 10 bases, there was a span of 13 bases. CDR3 sequence: CASSRQGEEQFF. DNA of the CDR3: TGTGCCAGCAGTCGGCAAGGGGAGGAGCAGTTCTTC. Full variable domain (remainder filled in from reference TRBV11-3 and TRBJ2-1): EAGVVQSPRYKIIEKKQPVAFWCNPISGHNTLYWYLQNLGQGPELLIRYENEEAVDDSQLPKDRFSAERLKGVDSTLKIQPAELGDSAVYLCASSRQGEEQFFGPGTRLTVL.

This clonotype was counted at least ten times. The V gene is TRBV3-1, the J gene TRBJ2-2, with D uncertain. Trimming left V 4 bases short and J 1 base short, with 10 bases between. Germline V CDR1 and CDR2: LGHDT, YNNKEL (reference sequence). The CDR3 sequence is 15 residues long. The CDR3 reads CASSLRRQNTGELFF. The DNA of the CDR3 is TGTGCCAGCAGCCTACGTCGGCAGAACACCGGGGAGCTGTTTTTT.

This clonotype was picked up many times. The CDR3 protein is CASSQDSPTSTGIQPQHF. The DNA of the CDR3 is TGTGCCAGCAGCCAAGATTCTCCGACCTCGACAGGGATTCAGCCCCAGCATTTT. The genes are TRBV3-1 and TRBJ1-5; 7 positions agree with TRBD1. The CDR3 covers 18 residues. Germline V gives CDR1 LGHDT, CDR2 YNNKEL (reference sequence). V lost 0 bases, J lost 6 bases, and 14 bases stayed unmatched.

This clonotype showed up many times. The chain recombines TRBV3-1 with TRBJ2-5; possible D gene TRBD1, 5 bases. The CDR3 has 16 residues. V was pared by 4 bases and J by 2 bases, with 17 bases between. Germline V lookup: CDR1 LGHDT, CDR2 YNNKEL (reference sequence). CDR3 coding DNA: TGTGCCAGCAGCCCTGTATCGACAGTTCTTCAAGAGACCCAGTACTTC. Encoded protein: CASSPVSTVLQETQYF.

The table lists this clonotype with many counts. The J gene is TRBJ2-7, the V gene TRBV7-9; 8 positions agree with TRBD1. The trim removed 8 bases at V and 1 base at J, leaving 10 bases unmatched. The CDR3 sequence is 15 residues long. Per the germline V gene, CDR1 is SEHNR and CDR2 is FQNEAQ (reference sequence). The CDR3 is CASASQGDRSYEQYF. The DNA of the CDR3 is TGTGCCAGCGCCTCACAGGGGGACAGATCCTACGAGCAGTACTTC.

Here the CDR3 reads CASSDAAGPGEQYF. The CDR3 DNA follows: TGTGCCAGCAGCGATGCGGCGGGACCGGGAGAGCAGTACTTC. The chain has TRBV7-9 and TRBJ2-7; weak D call: TRBD2 (6 bases). This CDR3 is built from 14 residues. Trimming removed 5 bases at V and 7 bases at J, with 18 bases between. Germline V lookup: CDR1 SEHNR, CDR2 FQNEAQ (reference sequence).

In this sample, this clonotype turned up many times. The chain couples TRBV27 to TRBJ2-1; D possibly corresponds to TRBD1 (5 bases). The germline V and J ends were trimmed by 7 bases and 11 bases, with 12 bases remaining between them. The CDR3 sequence is 11 residues long. Germline V gene sequence: CDR1 MNHEY, CDR2 SMNVEV (reference sequence). Here the CDR3 reads CASTQAFKQFF. DNA of the CDR3: TGTGCCAGCACACAGGCCTTCAAGCAGTTCTTC.

The chain is built from TRBV7-9 and TRBJ2-1, with TRBD2 matching over 8 bases. Germline V gene sequence: CDR1 SEHNR, CDR2 FQNEAQ (reference sequence). V trimming: 3 bases; J trimming: 3 bases; junction bases outside the gene matches: 10. The CDR3 runs 17 residues. DNA for the CDR3: TGTGCCAGCAGCTTGAGGCGAACTAGCGGATTCTACAATGAGCAGTTCTTC. Protein product: CASSLRRTSGFYNEQFF.

This clonotype was counted at least ten times. The chain carries TRBV9 and TRBJ2-7; the D call may be TRBD1 or TRBD2 (7 bases each). The CDR3 extends over 15 amino acids. V was cut by 1 base and J by 3 bases, with 14 bases left in between. Germline V gene sequence: CDR1 SGDLS, CDR2 YYNGEE. This CDR3 reads CASSVSAGGDYEQYF. In DNA, the CDR3 is TGTGCCAGCAGCGTAAGCGCAGGGGGGGACTACGAGCAGTACTTC.